These 8 T cell receptor beta chains were sequenced from one sample in a study of blood T cell repertoires in COVID-19. TCRdb's copy holds only in-frame clones and misses some; the assay was immunoSEQ multiplex PCR. The sample includes almost 200,000 clones, roughly 90% of them seen just once. Sequenced: peripheral blood. The receptors stem from a woman in her 70s with acute or convalescent COVID-19.

This rearrangement joins TRBV6-6 to TRBJ2-7; 12 bases fit TRBD2. The CDR3 length is 15 residues. Germline values: CDR1 MNHNY, CDR2 SVGAGI (reference sequence). The V segment lost 5 bases and the J segment 3 bases; nucleotides outside the gene matches: 5. CDR3 sequence reads: CASSPSTSGSYEQYF. CDR3 bases: TGTGCCAGCAGTCCCTCGACTAGCGGGAGCTACGAGCAGTACTTC.

The chain is built from TRBV27 and TRBJ2-7; 10 bases are a match to TRBD1. The CDR3 has 14 residues. V shed 4 bases and J 3 bases; nucleotides not matched to a gene: 3. In germline, CDR1 is MNHEY, CDR2 SMNVEV (reference sequence). This CDR3 is CASSYRDRGYEQYF. As DNA, the CDR3 is TGTGCCAGCAGTTACCGGGACAGGGGCTACGAGCAGTACTTC.

This sequence joins TRBV4-2 and TRBJ2-7; 11 bases are a match to TRBD2. J lost 3 bases, V lost 4 bases, and 8 bases had no gene match. Germline V CDR1 and CDR2: LGHNA, YNFKEQ. The CDR3 runs to 16 residues. The CDR3, as DNA: TGTGCCAGCAGCCTTCAAGGGACTAGCGGACTCTACGAGCAGTACTTC. Encoded protein: CASSLQGTSGLYEQYF.

The V call is TRBV7-2, the J call TRBJ2-3, with D perhaps TRBD2 (5 bases). Germline V gives CDR1 SGHTA, CDR2 FQGNSA. The CDR3 has 14 amino acids. The V end was cut by 4 bases, the J end by 5 bases, with 13 bases between. The CDR3 sequence: CASSSLRGRDTQYF. The CDR3 bases are TGTGCCAGCAGCTCCCTACGAGGGCGAGATACGCAGTATTTT.

J is TRBJ2-2 and V is TRBV19, with D perhaps TRBD1 (5 bases). The CDR3 has 12 residues. Germline values: CDR1 LNHDA, CDR2 SQIVND (reference sequence). V dropped 3 bases and J dropped 8 bases, with 7 bases sitting between them. CDR3 amino acids: CASSMQGGELFF. In nucleotides, the CDR3 is TGTGCCAGTAGTATGCAGGGTGGGGAGCTGTTTTTT.

This clone was detected only a few times. This sequence joins TRBV7-3 and TRBJ1-5, with TRBD1 matching 8 bases. Losses at the gene ends were 5 bases for V and 2 bases for J; bases not matched to a gene: 2. The CDR3 has 14 amino acids. Germline CDR1 is SGHTA and CDR2 is FQGTGA. In DNA form, the CDR3 reads TGTGCCAGCAGCAAGACAGGGGGCAATCAGCCCCAGCATTTT. Protein: CASSKTGGNQPQHF.

This chain joins TRBV11-2 and TRBJ1-6; TRBD1 might be the D (6 bases). Trimming took off 8 bases at V and 0 bases at J, with 14 bases between the two ends. CDR1 is SGHAT, CDR2 FQNNGV, per germline. This CDR3 has 16 amino acids. This CDR3 reads CASGPGVSSYNSPLHF. The CDR3 coding sequence is TGTGCCAGCGGTCCAGGGGTTAGCTCCTATAATTCACCCCTCCACTTT.

The chain carries TRBV28 and TRBJ2-6; TRBD1 might be the D (5 bases). Trimming pared 6 bases from V and 4 bases from J, leaving 19 bases between. The CDR3 loop spans 17 amino acids. Germline-derived CDR1 and CDR2 are MDHEN and SYDVKM. The CDR3 nucleotides are TGTGCCAGCAGCTCCGAACTCAGGGTTGACGGGGCCAACGTCCTGACTTTC. Encoded protein: CASSSELRVDGANVLTF.